The entry below gives a single T cell receptor (beta chain) sequence along with its context. A few counts support this clonotype. Its antigen is unknown. Base qualities are not provided; no much larger clone lies one nucleotide away. This sample's treatment or condition label indicates: allogeneic hematopoietic cell transplantation with graft depleted of TCRalphabeta T cells and CD19 B cells. Transplant recipients were children who received TCRalphabeta/CD19-depleted allogeneic hematopoietic cell grafts. The sample originates from a study of T-cell reconstitution after alpha-beta-depleted transplantation in children (TCRdb year 2016). In terms of the full investigation: The study quantitatively tracked T-cell immune reconstitution after TCRalphabeta/CD19-depleted allogeneic hematopoietic cell transplantation in children using TCR repertoire profiling.

Results and caveats for the whole study, not just this receptor: The apparently early alphabetaT-cell count recovery about two months after transplant was reportedly dependent on only several hundred rapidly expanded clones derived from non-depleted graft cells. Hyperexpanded clone frequencies declined over subsequent months; after one year, T-cell counts and TCRbeta diversity were mostly attributed to newly produced T cells. In some patients, the high TCRbeta diversity seen at day 60 was put down to recipient T cells and intrathymic progenitors that had survived conditioning.

Compared with germline, V lacks 2 bases and J lacks 2 bases; bases without a gene match: 7. CDR1 and CDR2 are read off the germline V gene as SGHRS and YFSETQ. The CDR3 has 15 amino acids, counting the end cysteine and phenylalanine. Left in the record is the CDR3 DNA by itself, 45 bases read in frame from the first base. Library prep was done by PCR. TCRdb names Illumina HiSeq 2500 as the instrument used. Molecular barcoding was employed in the preparation of TCR libraries, with unique molecular identifiers being used to normalize TCRbeta repertoire quantification. TCRdb passed the public sequencing reads through fastp at Q25 and MiXCR, retaining productive beta sequences. When rows share a CDR3 protein, they turn into one entry using the most common DNA and genes. A total of about 540,000 distinct CDR3 sequences appear in this sample, over 20% of them only once. Clones ranked in the top ten supply approximately 33% of the sample.

This chain joins TRBV5-1 to TRBJ2-7; the junction holds 7 bases that match TRBD1. Sequencing was performed on PBMCs, taken before TCRalphabeta/CD19-depleted stem cell transplant. The receptor's source is a boy under two years old with Wiskott-Aldrich syndrome, due to receive a stem cell transplant. The DNA sequence is given as TGCGCCAGCAGCTTACCGGGACAGCTGACCTACGAGCAGTACTTC. Its protein is CASSLPGQLTYEQYF.